The clone carrying this T cell receptor beta chain was observed at least ten times. What it recognizes is unknown. The data originate from a study of metastatic and nonmetastatic thyroid tumors. Study information: It was across blood and tumor or nodule tissue from malignant and benign thyroid patients that repertoires were compared. Overall study findings and caveats: In blood and tumor, TCR beta diversity was reportedly significantly higher in malignant thyroid tumors than in benign nodules.

Per the original methods: The study's classifier, a distant-metastasis tool for papillary thyroid cancer, was built using CDR3 differences across clinicopathological groups. With MiXCR, TCRdb reprocessed the PCR reads. The V and J calls follow TCRdb's processing rather than the paper's. The data contain roughly 75,000 clones, about an eighth of them singletons. Until they underwent thyroid surgery, no patient had received any treatment. Germline CDR1 reads MNHNS; CDR2 reads SASEGT. This CDR3 has 16 residues. The V and J ends lost 2 bases and 3 bases respectively, with 16 bases between them. The rearrangement uses TRBV6-1 and TRBJ1-1; no clear D gene. The specimen was tumor tissue. This sequence originates from a female donor with papillary thyroid cancer or a benign thyroid nodule (not recorded which). Some clones in this sample may be carry-over from other donors' samples. CDR3 sequence (DNA): TGTGCCAGCAGTGAATTGGGGATTGGGCGGGACACTGAAGCTTTCTTT. It encodes CASSELGIGRDTEAFF.